These 8 T cell receptor beta chains were sequenced from one sample in a study of graft-versus-host responses after intestinal transplantation. For these TCRs, the target antigens are not known. This table comes from immunoSEQ multiplex PCR, and its TCRdb copy is limited to in-frame clones, with some not included. The table has about 110,000 clones, around 93% seen once. The starting material was unstimulated CD8+ T cells sorted from spleen or lymph node cells, obtained before intestinal transplant. These receptors all stem from a human donor who received an intestinal transplant.

The rearrangement uses TRBV27 and TRBJ2-7; TRBD2 aligns across 7 bases. J gave up 1 base and V 6 bases, and 21 bases lay outside the gene matches. This CDR3 is built from 19 residues. Germline CDR1 and CDR2: MNHEY and SMNVEV (reference sequence). The CDR3: CASSLWYGGSGITSYEQYF. CDR3 nucleotides: TGTGCCAGCAGCCTATGGTATGGTGGGAGCGGGATTACTTCCTACGAGCAGTACTTC.

The chain recombines TRBV28 with TRBJ2-5, with a possible D match to TRBD2 (7 bases). V shed 6 bases and J shed 7 bases, with 9 bases lying between them. Germline-derived CDR1 and CDR2 are MDHEN and SYDVKM. CDR3 length equals 11 residues. The CDR3 spells CASRGGGTQYF. Here the CDR3 DNA reads TGTGCCAGCAGGGGAGGGGGGACCCAGTACTTC.

The chain carries TRBV7-9 and TRBJ1-1; D remains ambiguous. Germline V CDR1 and CDR2: SEHNR, FQNEAQ (reference sequence). Trimming shortened V by 5 bases and J by 6 bases, and 13 bases separated the two germline ends. The CDR3 has 13 residues. Here the CDR3 DNA reads TGTGCCAGCAGCCTCGCCGACCCCGCTGAAGCTTTCTTT. Translating it yields CASSLADPAEAFF.

With regard to this clone: The sample holds other DNA sequences that translate to the same CDR3. This chain links TRBV5-6 with TRBJ2-7; no clear D. Trimming cost V 4 bases and J 0 bases, with 11 bases left between them. The CDR3 length is 14 residues. Germline assignment: CDR1 SGHDT and CDR2 YYEEEE. Here the CDR3 reads CASSLAGRSYEQYF. The CDR3 DNA reads TGTGCCAGCAGCCTCGCAGGCCGCTCCTACGAGCAGTACTTC.

This clone came up a few times. The V and J genes are TRBV7-9 and TRBJ1-1, with D maybe TRBD1 (5 bases). Trimming stripped 5 bases from V and 5 bases from J, with 9 bases between. CDR1 is SEHNR and CDR2 is FQNEAQ in the germline V gene (reference sequence). The CDR3 length is 12 residues. Here the CDR3 reads CASSLWGTEAFF. In DNA, the CDR3 is TGTGCCAGCAGCCTCTGGGGGACTGAAGCTTTCTTT.

CDR3: CASGFRKNTEAFF. In nucleotides, the CDR3 is TGTGCCAGCGGTTTTCGGAAGAACACTGAAGCTTTCTTT. The chain employs TRBV6-5 and TRBJ1-1; no clear D. The CDR3 contains 13 residues. The V and J ends lost 8 bases and 1 base respectively, with 11 bases between them. Germline assignment: CDR1 MNHEY and CDR2 SVGAGI.

The chain uses TRBV28 and TRBJ1-2; 7 bases are a match to TRBD1. The ends lost 1 base at V and 0 bases at J; junction bases unmatched: 2. The CDR3 covers 15 residues. Germline V gives CDR1 MDHEN, CDR2 SYDVKM. CDR3 nucleotides: TGTGCCAGCAGTTTATCCGGGACAGCTAACTATGGCTACACCTTC. This gives the protein CASSLSGTANYGYTF.

The chain recombines TRBV28 with TRBJ2-2; no firm D call. The CDR3 is 16 amino acids. The V and J ends lost 1 base and 1 base respectively, with 10 bases between them. The germline gives CDR1 MDHEN, CDR2 SYDVKM. The CDR3 spells CASSLLTVQNTGELFF. In DNA form, the CDR3 reads TGTGCCAGCAGTTTATTAACAGTACAGAACACCGGGGAGCTGTTTTTT.